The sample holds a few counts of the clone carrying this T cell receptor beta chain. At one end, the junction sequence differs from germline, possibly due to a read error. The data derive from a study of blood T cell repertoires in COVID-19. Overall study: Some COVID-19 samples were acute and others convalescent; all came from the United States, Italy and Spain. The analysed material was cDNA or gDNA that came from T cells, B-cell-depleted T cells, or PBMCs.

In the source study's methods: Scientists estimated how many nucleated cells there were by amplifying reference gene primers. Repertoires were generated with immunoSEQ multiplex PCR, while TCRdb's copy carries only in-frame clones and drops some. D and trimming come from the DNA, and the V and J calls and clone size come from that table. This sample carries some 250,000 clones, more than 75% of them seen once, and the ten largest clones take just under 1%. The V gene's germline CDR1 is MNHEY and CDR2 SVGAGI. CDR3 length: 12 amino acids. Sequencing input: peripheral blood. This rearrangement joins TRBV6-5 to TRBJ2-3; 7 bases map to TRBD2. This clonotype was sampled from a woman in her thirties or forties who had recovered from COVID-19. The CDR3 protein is CASSPPAGRTDF. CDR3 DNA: TGTGCCAGCAGCCCCCCAGCGGGACGCACGGATTTT.